One sample yielded the 29 T cell receptor beta chains listed below, sequenced in a study of cytomegalovirus exposure and HLA in healthy donors. Profiling relied on immunoSEQ multiplex PCR, and the TCRdb table lists in-frame clones only, not all of them. The sample includes approximately 230,000 clones, roughly 84% of them seen just once. The sample was PBMCs. These TCRs come from a man in his late teens or twenties in good health and CMV-seropositive.

The V call is TRBV30, the J call TRBJ2-7; TRBD1 matches 7 bases. Losses at the gene ends were 0 bases for V and 9 bases for J; bases not matched to a gene: 5. This CDR3 region has 12 residues. The germline gives CDR1 GTSNPN, CDR2 SVGIG (reference sequence). The CDR3 loop is CAWSVRQGWQYF. CDR3 DNA: TGTGCCTGGAGTGTAAGACAGGGATGGCAGTACTTC. The entire variable domain, with the rest obtained from reference TRBV30 and TRBJ2-7, is as follows: SQTIHQWPATLVQPVGSPLSLECTVEGTSNPNLYWYRQAAGRGLQLLFYSVGIGQISSEVPQNLSASRPQDRQFILSSKKLLLSDSGFYLCAWSVRQGWQYFGPGTRLTVT.

The V and J genes are TRBV7-2 and TRBJ2-4; D uncertain. There are 14 residues in the CDR3. Between the trimmed V and J ends, which lost 0 bases and 5 bases, there was a span of 8 bases. CDR1 and CDR2 from the germline V gene are SGHTA and FQGNSA. The CDR3 DNA is TGTGCCAGCAGCTTAGCAGGGCCGGAAAACATTCAGTACTTC. Protein product: CASSLAGPENIQYF.

V is TRBV29-1 and J is TRBJ1-4, with D hard to call. Between the trimmed V and J ends, which lost 2 bases and 8 bases, there was a span of 6 bases. CDR3 length: 11 residues. CDR1 is SQVTM, CDR2 ANQGSEA, per germline. The CDR3 region is CSVEKWEKLFF. The CDR3, as DNA: TGCAGCGTTGAAAAGTGGGAAAAACTGTTTTTT. Supplemented by reference TRBV29-1 and TRBJ1-4, the full variable domain reads SAVISQKPSRDICQRGTSLTIQCQVDSQVTMMFWYRQQPGQSLTLIATANQGSEATYESGFVIDKFPISRPNLTFSTLTVSNMSPEDSSIYLCSVEKWEKLFFGSGTQLSVL.

The genes are TRBV18 and TRBJ1-2; weak D call: TRBD1 (5 bases). This CDR3 has 14 amino acids. V dropped 2 bases and J dropped 3 bases, with 10 bases sitting between them. Germline lookup yields CDR1 KGHSH and CDR2 LQKENI. CDR3 amino acids: CASSPVTGDYGYTF. CDR3 DNA: TGTGCCAGCTCACCAGTCACAGGAGACTATGGCTACACCTTC.

The chain uses TRBV4-3 and TRBJ1-2; perhaps TRBD1 as D (5 bases). This CDR3 comprises 15 residues. Germline CDR1 LGHNA, CDR2 YSLEER. Deletions cut 0 bases from V and 9 bases from J, with 17 bases between. This CDR3 reads CASSQDHWDHLSYTF. The DNA for the CDR3 is TGCGCCAGCAGCCAAGATCACTGGGACCATTTAAGCTACACCTTC.

The genes are TRBV6-5 and TRBJ1-1; D is uncertain. With 10 bases removed from V and 0 bases from J, the gap between germline ends came to 15 bases. This CDR3 spans 14 amino acids. The germline CDR1 and CDR2 sequences are MNHEY and SVGAGI. As DNA, the CDR3 is TGTGCCACCCTACCACAGAGTATGAACACTGAAGCTTTCTTT. Amino acids: CATLPQSMNTEAFF.

This sequence joins TRBV30 and TRBJ2-1, with 9 positions matching TRBD2. The trim removed 7 bases at V and 5 bases at J, leaving 9 bases unmatched. Germline V gene data show CDR1 as GTSNPN and CDR2 as SVGIG (reference sequence). This CDR3 contains 14 residues. CDR3 bases: TGTGCCTTTACCCAGCGGGAGGTCCACAATGAGCAGTTCTTC. Amino acids: CAFTQREVHNEQFF. The whole variable domain, remainder taken from reference TRBV30 and TRBJ2-1, is SQTIHQWPATLVQPVGSPLSLECTVEGTSNPNLYWYRQAAGRGLQLLFYSVGIGQISSEVPQNLSASRPQDRQFILSSKKLLLSDSGFYLCAFTQREVHNEQFFGPGTRLTVL.

This sequence joins TRBV10-2 and TRBJ2-1; TRBD2 is a possible D gene (6 bases). This CDR3 spans 16 amino acids. CDR1 is WSHSY and CDR2 is SAAADI in the germline V gene. V lost 4 bases and J lost 0, with 13 bases in between. The CDR3 sequence: CASSATSESSYNEQFF. In nucleotides, the CDR3 is TGCGCCAGCAGTGCGACTAGTGAGAGCTCCTACAATGAGCAGTTCTTC.

The chain links TRBV7-7 to TRBJ2-7; D perhaps matches TRBD2 (7 bases). V lost 1 base and J 10 bases, leaving 17 bases between the germline ends. The CDR3 length is 14 residues. Germline V gene sequence: CDR1 SSHAT, CDR2 FNYEAQ (reference sequence). The CDR3 is CASSLEAGATRQYF. The CDR3 DNA reads TGTGCCAGCAGCTTAGAGGCGGGGGCCACAAGACAGTACTTC.

The chain is built from TRBV15 and TRBJ2-1, with D possibly matching TRBD1 (5 bases). Germline CDR1 reads LNHNV; CDR2 reads YYDKDF (reference sequence). V lost 1 base, J lost 10 bases, and 11 bases lay in between. The CDR3 covers 13 residues. The CDR3 spells CATSRAVAGEQFF. CDR3 DNA: TGTGCCACCAGCAGAGCTGTTGCAGGGGAGCAGTTCTTC.

This clone appeared a single time. The chain carries TRBV4-3 and TRBJ1-2, with 11 nucleotides matching TRBD1. This CDR3 is built from 14 residues. The V gene end was trimmed by 4 bases and the J gene end by 8 bases; junction bases not matched to a gene: 6. CDR1 and CDR2 from the germline V gene are LGHNA and YSLEER. The CDR3 loop reads CASSPRTGGGGYTF. The CDR3 DNA reads TGCGCCAGCAGCCCGCGGACAGGGGGCGGGGGCTACACCTTC.

The V and J genes are TRBV14 and TRBJ2-3; 8 nucleotides line up with TRBD2. Germline V gives CDR1 SGHDN, CDR2 FVKESK. The CDR3 runs to 14 residues. Losses at the gene ends were 3 bases for V and 5 bases for J; bases not matched to a gene: 4. CDR3 bases: TGTGCCAGCAGCCATAGCGGGAAAGGAGATACGCAGTATTTT. Protein: CASSHSGKGDTQYF.

The chain uses TRBV10-3 and TRBJ1-5, with 7 bases that match TRBD1. V lost 10 bases and J lost 1; bases outside the gene matches: 7. The CDR3 runs 14 residues. The V gene's germline CDR1 is ENHRY and CDR2 SYGVKD. The CDR3 bases are TGTGCCACCCGGGACAGTACGAGCAATCAGCCCCAGCATTTT. It translates to CATRDSTSNQPQHF.

This clone was counted a single time. The V gene is TRBV4-1, the J gene TRBJ1-5; D not resolved. This CDR3 has 18 amino acids. The germline gives CDR1 MGHRA, CDR2 YSYEKL. V was shortened by 2 bases and J by 0 bases, with 17 bases between the two germline ends. The CDR3 DNA reads TGCGCCAGCAGCCAACACTTAGGATCGCTGTATAGCAATCAGCCCCAGCATTTT. It codes for CASSQHLGSLYSNQPQHF.

The rearrangement links TRBV5-5 to TRBJ1-5, with D maybe TRBD1 (5 bases). Germline V gives CDR1 SGHKS, CDR2 YYEKEE (reference sequence). Trimming took 0 bases from V and 7 from J, leaving 11 bases between them. There are 14 residues in the CDR3. CDR3: CASSLGAGSQPQHF. The DNA for the CDR3 is TGTGCCAGCAGCTTGGGGGCAGGGTCACAGCCCCAGCATTTT.

The chain has TRBV11-2 and TRBJ2-7; no clear D gene. V was trimmed by 3 bases and J by 3 bases, leaving 12 bases between them. The CDR3 loop spans 14 amino acids. Germline assignment: CDR1 SGHAT and CDR2 FQNNGV. CDR3 coding DNA: TGTGCCAGCAGCTTCTTTGTCCGTAACTACGAGCAGTACTTC. As protein: CASSFFVRNYEQYF.

The chain is built from TRBV7-9 and TRBJ2-7; no definite D call. The CDR3 consists of 14 residues. Germline assignment: CDR1 SEHNR and CDR2 FQNEAQ (reference sequence). Trimming shortened V by 1 base and J by 2 bases, and 9 bases separated the two germline ends. This chain's CDR3 is CASSLELPTYEQYF. The CDR3 DNA follows: TGTGCCAGCAGCTTAGAACTCCCAACCTACGAGCAGTACTTC.

The V gene is TRBV4-1, the J gene TRBJ2-7, with D uncertain. The CDR3 has 18 residues. The germline V and J ends were trimmed by 0 bases and 3 bases, with 21 bases remaining between them. CDR1 MGHRA and CDR2 YSYEKL come from the germline V gene. CDR3 region: CASSQEAPGLGANYEQYF. In DNA form, the CDR3 reads TGCGCCAGCAGCCAAGAAGCCCCAGGCCTAGGCGCTAACTACGAGCAGTACTTC.

This chain joins TRBV29-1 and TRBJ1-1; D unclear. V dropped 3 bases and J dropped 1 base, with 6 bases sitting between them. CDR1 SQVTM and CDR2 ANQGSEA come from the germline V gene. This CDR3 has 12 amino acids. CDR3: CSVDGGNTEAFF. The CDR3 nucleotides are TGCAGCGTTGATGGAGGGAACACTGAAGCTTTCTTT.

The rearrangement uses TRBV5-6 and TRBJ1-1; 7 bases line up with TRBD1. The CDR3 is made up of 15 amino acids. Trimming at V came to 3 bases and at J to 2 bases, leaving 7 bases not matched to a gene. Germline assignment: CDR1 SGHDT and CDR2 YYEEEE. CDR3 sequence: CASSSLQGFNTEAFF. CDR3 sequence (DNA): TGTGCCAGCAGCTCATTACAGGGGTTTAACACTGAAGCTTTCTTT.

V gene TRBV15 combines with J gene TRBJ2-7; D is ambiguous. The V gene lost 0 bases and the J gene lost 1 base, with 10 bases spanning the gap. Germline CDR1 is LNHNV and CDR2 is YYDKDF (reference sequence). The CDR3 is 15 residues long. The CDR3 DNA follows: TGTGCCACCAGCAGAGATCCCCTAGAATCCTACGAGCAGTACTTC. It is translated as CATSRDPLESYEQYF.

This clone is a singleton in its sample. CDR3 loop: CASSSISRDTQETQYF. The CDR3 nucleotides are TGTGCCAGCAGTTCCATATCACGGGACACCCAAGAGACCCAGTACTTC. V gene TRBV27 combines with J gene TRBJ2-5; D perhaps matches TRBD1 (6 bases). Germline-derived CDR1 and CDR2 are MNHEY and SMNVEV (reference sequence). Trimming took 4 bases from V and 1 from J, leaving 16 bases between them. CDR3 length equals 16 residues.

The chain employs TRBV18 and TRBJ1-1; no clear D. Germline V gene sequence: CDR1 KGHSH, CDR2 LQKENI. The CDR3 totals 12 residues. Trimming left V 6 bases short and J 4 bases short, with 9 bases between. The CDR3 spells CASSTAGTEAFF. CDR3 DNA sequence: TGTGCCAGCTCCACAGCGGGCACTGAAGCTTTCTTT.

J is TRBJ2-7 and V is TRBV29-1; D is ambiguous. Germline CDR1 and CDR2: SQVTM and ANQGSEA. The CDR3 is 11 amino acids. Trimming took off 5 bases at V and 3 bases at J, with 8 bases between the two ends. In DNA, the CDR3 is TGCAGCGTTCGCTGGCACTACGAGCAGTACTTC. Translated, it gives CSVRWHYEQYF.

J is TRBJ2-7 and V is TRBV2; no reliable D call. The V end lost 3 bases, the J end lost 3 bases, and 6 bases lay between the germline ends. CDR3 length: 12 residues. Germline CDR1 SNHLY, CDR2 FYNNEI. Here the CDR3 reads CASSDRNYEQYF. The CDR3 DNA sequence: TGTGCCAGCAGTGACAGGAACTACGAGCAGTACTTC.

V usage is TRBV5-4 and J usage is TRBJ2-6, with a weak D call TRBD1 (5 bases). The germline CDR1 and CDR2 sequences are SGHNT and YYREEE (reference sequence). V dropped 4 bases and J dropped 2 bases, with 10 bases sitting between them. This CDR3 region has 15 residues. CDR3 residues: CASSIDSPGANVLTF. CDR3 DNA: TGTGCCAGCAGCATCGACAGTCCTGGGGCCAACGTCCTGACTTTC.

This chain joins TRBV11-3 and TRBJ2-1; 9 nucleotides align to TRBD1. Losses at the gene ends were 2 bases for V and 9 bases for J; bases not matched to a gene: 11. Germline CDR1 SGHNT, CDR2 YENEEA. The length of the CDR3 is 16 residues. The CDR3 DNA sequence: TGTGCCAGCAGCTTACAATCGGGACAGGGTTTCGGTGAGCAGTTCTTC. It encodes CASSLQSGQGFGEQFF.

The genes are TRBV15 and TRBJ1-5; D remains ambiguous. V was shortened by 0 bases and J by 5 bases, with 14 bases between the two germline ends. The CDR3 extends over 16 amino acids. CDR1 LNHNV and CDR2 YYDKDF come from the germline V gene (reference sequence). The CDR3 spells CATSRDNRGSHQPQHF. The CDR3 DNA reads as TGTGCCACCAGCAGAGATAATCGGGGATCGCATCAGCCCCAGCATTTT.

The chain is built from TRBV29-1 and TRBJ2-5; D tentatively fits TRBD1 or TRBD2 (5 bases each). The germline V and J ends were trimmed by 6 bases and 3 bases, with 14 bases remaining between them. This CDR3 is 13 amino acids long. Germline V gene sequence: CDR1 SQVTM, CDR2 ANQGSEA. CDR3 bases: TGCAGCGTGACGGGACGGTTAAAAGAGACCCAGTACTTC. This codes for CSVTGRLKETQYF. Together with reference TRBV29-1 and TRBJ2-5, the CDR3 gives the full variable domain: SAVISQKPSRDICQRGTSLTIQCQVDSQVTMMFWYRQQPGQSLTLIATANQGSEATYESGFVIDKFPISRPNLTFSTLTVSNMSPEDSSIYLCSVTGRLKETQYFGPGTRLLVL.